A selection of T cell receptor beta chains follows, all from one sample in a study of blood T cell repertoires in COVID-19. Profiled with immunoSEQ multiplex PCR; TCRdb holds only in-frame clones, not every one. This table has nearly 350,000 clones, 87% appearing once. The sequenced sample consisted of peripheral blood. The receptors come from a woman aged 45-60 years with COVID-19, enrolled during active disease. The CDR3 runs from the conserved cysteine through the conserved F or W. The D gene is left open where the match is weak. For some rows the clone size is stated as once, few or many, or as a class when expanded; others skip it.

- TRBJ2-3 - TRBV14 TGTGCCAGCAGCACCCGGGACTTTACAGATACGCAGTATTTT CASSTRDFTDTQYF
- TRBJ2-2 TRBD2 TRBV11-2 TGTGCCAGCAGCTCGGGACTAGCGGGAACGAACACCGGGGAGCTGTTTTTT CASSSGLAGTNTGELFF
- TRBJ2-7 TRBD2 TRBV5-4 TGTGCCAGCAGTTGGGGACTAGCGGACTACGAGCAGTACTTC CASSWGLADYEQYF
- TRBJ2-2 TRBD2 TRBV4-3 TGCGCCAGCAGCCTCCCCATTGCTCTAGCGGGAGGGCCTGTCGGGGAGCTGTTTTTT CASSLPIALAGGPVGELFF
- TRBJ1-3 TRBD1 TRBV19 TGTGCCAGTAGTGCGACAGGGATCGGAAACACCATATATTTT CASSATGIGNTIYF
- TRBJ1-2 - TRBV5-4 TGTGCCAGCAGCTTTGGGCAGGTGGCCTATGGCTACACCTTC CASSFGQVAYGYTF
few TRBJ2-1 - TRBV7-2 TGTGCCAGCAGCCCAGCTGCCGGGAGCTCCTACAATGAGCAGTTCTTC CASSPAAGSSYNEQFF
- TRBJ2-5 TRBD2 TRBV5-1 TGCGCCAGCAGCTTGTGGGCGGGAGTGCAAGAGACCCAGTACTTC CASSLWAGVQETQYF
few TRBJ1-1 - TRBV7-6 TGTGCCAGCAGCTTAGAGGGGTCGAACACTGAAGCTTTCTTT CASSLEGSNTEAFF
- TRBJ2-7 - TRBV9 TGTGCCAGCAGCGTAGAGACTTTCTCCTACGAGCAGTACTTC CASSVETFSYEQYF
few TRBJ1-1 TRBD1 TRBV12-3/TRBV12-4 TGTGCCAGCAGCCTGACAGGGCCCCCTGAAGCTTTCTTT CASSLTGPPEAFF
few TRBJ1-1 TRBD1 TRBV5-1 TGCGCCAGCAGCTTGGAGGGACAGGGGACCTTTGAAGCTTTCTTT CASSLEGQGTFEAFF
- TRBJ1-1 - TRBV30 TGTGCCTGGAGAAGATCAGGGCGCAACACTGAAGCTTTCTTT CAWRRSGRNTEAFF
- TRBJ1-1 TRBD1 TRBV6-6 TGTGCCAGCAGTTACCCGACAGGGTCTAACACTGAAGCTTTCTTT CASSYPTGSNTEAFF
- TRBJ1-5 - TRBV6-2/TRBV6-3 TGTGCCAGCAGTAGCCGGGGATTTAATCAGCCCCAGCATTTT CASSSRGFNQPQHF
once TRBJ2-1 - TRBV18 TGTGCCAGCTCACCATTACGGGACTTTAATGAGCAGTTCTTC CASSPLRDFNEQFF
- TRBJ2-3 TRBD1 TRBV3-1/TRBV3-2 TGTGCCAGCAGATGGGACAGGGACACAGATACGCAGTATTTT CASRWDRDTDTQYF
- TRBJ2-1 TRBD1 TRBV9 TGTGCCAGCAGCGTAGGTGGGACAGGGGGCTATGAGCAGTTCTTC CASSVGGTGGYEQFF
once TRBJ1-2 TRBD1 TRBV7-2 TGTGCCAGCAGCTTAAGAGGGAGCCCCGGGACAGAGAATGGCTACACCTTC CASSLRGSPGTENGYTF